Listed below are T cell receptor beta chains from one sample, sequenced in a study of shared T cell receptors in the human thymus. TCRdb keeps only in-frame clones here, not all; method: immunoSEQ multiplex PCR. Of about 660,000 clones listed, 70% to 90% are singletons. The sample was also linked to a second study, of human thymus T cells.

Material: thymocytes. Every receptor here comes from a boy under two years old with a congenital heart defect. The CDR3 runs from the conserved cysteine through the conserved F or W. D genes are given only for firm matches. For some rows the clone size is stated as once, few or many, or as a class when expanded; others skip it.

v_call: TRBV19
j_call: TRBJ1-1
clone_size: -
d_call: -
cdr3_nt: TGTGCCAGTAGGTATACAGGACCCCCGATGAACACTGAAGCTTTCTTT
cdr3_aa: CASRYTGPPMNTEAFF

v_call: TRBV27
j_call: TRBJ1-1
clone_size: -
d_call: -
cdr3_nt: TGTGCCAGCAGTTTAGGGCAGTCAAACACTGAAGCTTTCTTT
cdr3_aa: CASSLGQSNTEAFF

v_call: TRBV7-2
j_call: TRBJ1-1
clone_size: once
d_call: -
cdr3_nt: TGTGCCAGCAGCGCCCGGGCGGGCACTGAAGCTTTCTTT
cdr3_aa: CASSARAGTEAFF

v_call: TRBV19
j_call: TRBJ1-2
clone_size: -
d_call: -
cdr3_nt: TGTGCCAGTAGTAGGGCAGGGGAATACTATGGCTACACCTTC
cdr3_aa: CASSRAGEYYGYTF

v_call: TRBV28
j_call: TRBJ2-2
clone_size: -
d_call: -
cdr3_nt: TGTGCCAGCAGTCAGGTGGGACTTGACACCGGGGAGCTGTTTTTT
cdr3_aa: CASSQVGLDTGELFF

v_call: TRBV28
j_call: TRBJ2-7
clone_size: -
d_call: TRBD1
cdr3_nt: TGTGCCAGCACCGACCCAGGACAGGGGGCGCTATCCTACGAGCAGTACTTC
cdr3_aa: CASTDPGQGALSYEQYF

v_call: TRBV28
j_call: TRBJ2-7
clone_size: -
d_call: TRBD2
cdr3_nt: TGTGCCAGCAGTTTTGGAGGTGGCGGGAGTCGCTACGAGCAGTACTTC
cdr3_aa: CASSFGGGGSRYEQYF

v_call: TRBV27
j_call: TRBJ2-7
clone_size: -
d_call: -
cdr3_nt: TGTGCCAGCAGGGGTGGGCATAAGCCCTACGAGCAGTACTTC
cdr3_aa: CASRGGHKPYEQYF

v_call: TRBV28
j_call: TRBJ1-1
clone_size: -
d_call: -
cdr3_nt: TGTGCCAGCAGAGGGGAACTTACCCCCCCTATGAACACTGAAGCTTTCTTT
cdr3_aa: CASRGELTPPMNTEAFF

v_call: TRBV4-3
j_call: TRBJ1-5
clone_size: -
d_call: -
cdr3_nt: TGCGCCAGCAGCCAAGAACACGATAGCAATCAGCCCCAGCATTTT
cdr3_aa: CASSQEHDSNQPQHF

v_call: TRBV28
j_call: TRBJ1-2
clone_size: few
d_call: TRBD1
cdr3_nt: TGTGCCAGCAGTAAGGACAGGGGAGGGTCCTATGGCTACACCTTC
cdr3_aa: CASSKDRGGSYGYTF

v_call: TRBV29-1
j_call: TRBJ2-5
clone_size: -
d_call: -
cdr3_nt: TGCAGCGTGGGGAGGGGGGAGGACGTAGAGACCCAGTACTTC
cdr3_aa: CSVGRGEDVETQYF

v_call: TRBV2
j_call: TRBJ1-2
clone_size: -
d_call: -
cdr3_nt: TGTGCCAGCAGGGCGGAAAAGTTCAACTATGGCTACACCTTC
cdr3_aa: CASRAEKFNYGYTF

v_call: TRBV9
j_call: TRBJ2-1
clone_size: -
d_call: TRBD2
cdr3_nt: TGTGCCAGCAGCGCCACCCGGCCTAGCGGGAGCTACAATGAGCAGTTCTTC
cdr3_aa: CASSATRPSGSYNEQFF

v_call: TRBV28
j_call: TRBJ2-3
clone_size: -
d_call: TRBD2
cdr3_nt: TGTGCCAGCAAAGGCGGGAGTGGTGCAGATACGCAGTATTTT
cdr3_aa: CASKGGSGADTQYF

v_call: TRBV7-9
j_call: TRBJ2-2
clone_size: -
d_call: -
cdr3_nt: TGTGCCAGCAGCCGACACCAGGGAAAGGACACCGGGGAGCTGTTTTTT
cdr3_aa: CASSRHQGKDTGELFF

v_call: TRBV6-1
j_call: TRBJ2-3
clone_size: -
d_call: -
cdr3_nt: TGTGCCAGCAGGCGGGGGCGATCCCGCACAGATACGCAGTATTTT
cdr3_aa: CASRRGRSRTDTQYF

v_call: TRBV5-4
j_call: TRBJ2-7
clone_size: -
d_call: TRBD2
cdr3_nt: TGTGCCAGCAGTTCGCGGACTAGCGGGAGCTCCTACGAGCAGTACTTC
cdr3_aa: CASSSRTSGSSYEQYF

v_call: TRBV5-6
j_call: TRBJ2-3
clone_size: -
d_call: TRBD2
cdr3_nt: TGTGCCAGCAGCTTGGCCGCTCTAGCGGGGGGCACAGATACGCAGTATTTT
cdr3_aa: CASSLAALAGGTDTQYF

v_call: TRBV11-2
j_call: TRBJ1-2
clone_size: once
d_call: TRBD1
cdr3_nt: TGTGCCAGCATCCCACTACAGGGGGCCGAGGCTAACTATGGCTACACCTTC
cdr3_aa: CASIPLQGAEANYGYTF

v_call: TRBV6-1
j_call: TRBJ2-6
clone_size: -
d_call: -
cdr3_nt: TGTGCCAGCAGTGAAGACGTAAGACAGGCGAACCGGGGTGGGGCCAACGTCCTGACTTTC
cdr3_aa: CASSEDVRQANRGGANVLTF

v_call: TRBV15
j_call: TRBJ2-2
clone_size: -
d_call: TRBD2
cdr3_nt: TGTGCCACCAGCACTAGCGGGAGCGCCACCGGGGAGCTGTTTTTT
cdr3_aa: CATSTSGSATGELFF

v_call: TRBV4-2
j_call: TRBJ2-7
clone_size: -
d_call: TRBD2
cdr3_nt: TGTGCCAGCAGCCAAGTGGGGACTAGCGGGGCGTACGAGCAGTACTTC
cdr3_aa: CASSQVGTSGAYEQYF

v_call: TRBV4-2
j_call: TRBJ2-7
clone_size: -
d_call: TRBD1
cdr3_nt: TGTGCCAGCAGCCACTCGGGACAGGGAATCTACGAGCAGTACTTC
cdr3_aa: CASSHSGQGIYEQYF

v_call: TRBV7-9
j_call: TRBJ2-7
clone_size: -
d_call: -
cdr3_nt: TGTGCCAGCAGCCTCGAACAGGCCGCCTACGAGCAGTACTTC
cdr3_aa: CASSLEQAAYEQYF

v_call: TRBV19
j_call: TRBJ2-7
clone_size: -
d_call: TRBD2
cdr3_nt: TGTGCCAGTAGTTCCTTAGCGGGGGCTTCCTACGAGCAGTACTTC
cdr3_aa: CASSSLAGASYEQYF

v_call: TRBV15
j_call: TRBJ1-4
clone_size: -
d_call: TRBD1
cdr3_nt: TGTGCCACCAGCAGAGACAGGGGGCCTAATGAAAAACTGTTTTTT
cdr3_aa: CATSRDRGPNEKLFF